This TCR beta chain was sequenced in a study of T cells in Graves' hyperthyroidism and ophthalmopathy (dated by TCRdb to between 2017 and 2020). The study in broad terms: Peripheral blood samples were taken at initial diagnosis, before any treatment was given. The 100 or so discovery patients were divided at random into training and test sets in a 7:3 ratio. Prospective prediction of ophthalmopathy was tested in an independent validation cohort of 18 to 20 hyperthyroidism patients and 15 to 17 patients who later progressed to ophthalmopathy. A discovery cohort of about 96 patients, about 44 with Graves' ophthalmopathy and 55 to 60 with stable Graves' hyperthyroidism, was used to find distinguishing TCR V-J signatures. After sampling, hyperthyroidism patients received methimazole starting at 30 mg daily, and ophthalmopathy patients received high-dose intravenous methylprednisolone. According to the paper, TCR Vbeta CDR3 sequencing was carried out on 135 peripheral blood samples, which came from under 50 ophthalmopathy, 75 or so hyperthyroidism and approximately 17 progressor patients. The study also compared thyroid tissue and blood T-cell repertoires from over 5 Graves' hyperthyroidism patients. Broad study findings and their caveats: No statistical method was used to fix the sample size in advance, and group allocation was not hidden from the investigators. Most expanded thyroid clonotypes (frequency above 0.001) were also detected in blood, suggesting blood repertoires may reflect thyroid immune responses. In cross-validation, a model built on a 13 V-J signature told ophthalmopathy apart from stable hyperthyroidism with roughly 87% sensitivity and approximately 84% specificity, and in testing the same model reached 80%/75%. In validation, progression to ophthalmopathy was predicted by the model with 65% to 71% sensitivity and nearly 75% specificity, a median of roughly 6.4 months before onset.

Stable Graves' hyperthyroidism was defined as no progression to ophthalmopathy during 18 months of follow-up. The hyperthyroidism patients were between 18 and 65 years old and newly diagnosed, with a disease duration of less than 2 months. Any patient with an uncontrolled infection, another autoimmune disease, pregnancy or lactation was excluded. Diagnoses were established on the basis of clinical symptoms, serum thyroxine and TRAb, thyroid ultrasound, and orbital computed tomography. PBMCs were separated from roughly 9.3 ml of fresh peripheral blood using Ficoll-Paque density gradient centrifugation. Total RNA was extracted with Trizol reagent, and quality was checked on an Agilent 2100 Bioanalyzer. This clonotype was counted many times. Its antigen remains undetermined. Nothing much larger sits one base from this clone, and base qualities are not available. Cut back by 4 bases and 0 bases, the V and J ends lie 10 bases apart. In the germline V gene, CDR1 corresponds to SNHLY and CDR2 to FYNNEI. The CDR3 numbers 14 residues from cysteine through phenylalanine. Left in the record is the CDR3 DNA by itself, 42 bases read in frame from the first base.

The TCR beta CDR3 regions were amplified from the RNA transcripts. The first round of RT-PCR for the TCR CDR3 was performed with the HTBI primer set and the Qiagen OneStep RT-PCR kit. Libraries were constructed in a second round of multiplex PCR, after which size selection and purification were performed. Libraries were sequenced paired-end with 100 bp reads on an Illumina HiSeq2000. The paper's processing steps were these. SOAPnuke was used to process the raw data, with reads discarded if the reads contained adapters or uncalled bases, had a mean Phred below 15, or lacked an exact constant-primer or identifier match. High-quality paired reads were merged using COPE v1.2.5, and each unique nucleotide sequence was defined as a clonotype. Clonotypes were aligned to IMGT TRBV, TRBD and TRBJ reference segments using MiTCR v1.1. Analysis was restricted to V-J combinations with a frequency above 0.0001, which covered about 99% of repertoires. The TCS score was defined as F50 (clonal expansion) divided by E x V (chaos), with BLOSUM62-based TCRdist calculated between CDR3 peptides within each V-J. Welch's t-statistics and random forest reduced roughly 530 V-J features to fewer than 15, which were used in a naive Bayes classifier (R e1071). The raw public reads went through TCRdb reprocessing: fastp at Q25, MiXCR clone calling, in-frame beta chains kept. Records with the same CDR3 protein are collapsed into one entry carrying the most frequent genes and DNA. Here the V and J calls rest on TCRdb's processing, not on the authors' analysis. The sample table holds 700,000 or so distinct CDR3 sequences, of which around 15% were seen once. The ten largest clones add up to around 7.7% of the sample.

This sequence uses TRBV2 and TRBJ2-7; confidence is insufficient to name the D gene. The sequence derives from a man aged 18 to 29 with Graves' hyperthyroidism. Material for sequencing was blood. The DNA sequence is as follows: TGTGCCAGCAGTGTTGAAGTCGTCTCCTACGAGCAGTACTTC. It translates to CASSVEVVSYEQYF. The entire variable domain, with the stretches around the CDR3 drawn from the reference TRBV2 and TRBJ2-7 proteins, is EPEVTQTPSHQVTQMGQEVILRCVPISNHLYFYWYRQILGQKVEFLVSFYNNEISEKSEIFDDQFSVERPDGSNFTLKIRSTKLEDSAMYFCASSVEVVSYEQYFGPGTRLTVT.